This TCR beta chain was captured in a study of OX40 agonist ivuxolimab in advanced cancers. Turning to the study itself: Patients were given ivuxolimab, an antibody that agonizes OX40 (CD134). Dose-escalation patients had hepatocellular carcinoma, melanoma, renal cell or head and neck cancer.

Clones were sequenced by immunoSEQ multiplex PCR, and TCRdb holds only the in-frame ones, with some missing. Here the sample spans some 52,000 clones, 94% being singletons. The J segment lost 7 bases and the V segment lost 4 bases, leaving 11 bases of the junction unmatched. This CDR3 comprises 17 residues. In germline, CDR1 is MGHRA, CDR2 YSYEKL. The rearrangement joins TRBV4-1 to TRBJ2-2; 11 nucleotides align to TRBD2. This clonotype originated in an adult with an advanced solid tumor such as melanoma, head and neck, liver or kidney cancer. Sequencing was performed on CD4+ or CD8+ T cells sorted from blood, taken in a trial of the OX40 agonist ivuxolimab. This chain's CDR3 is CASSPDSSGRADGELFF. The CDR3, as DNA: TGCGCCAGCAGCCCAGACAGTAGCGGGAGGGCGGACGGGGAGCTGTTTTTT.